Following are 19 T cell receptor beta chains from one sample sequenced in a study of CD8+ T cells in alopecia areata. RNA was extracted and reverse transcribed into cDNA as the sequencing template. Generated by immunoSEQ multiplex PCR, the TCRdb table keeps only in-frame clones and is missing some. The table has roughly 98,000 clones, approximately 60% seen once. Treatment: oral pan-JAK inhibitor, 5-10 mg twice daily. The sample was CD8+ T cells sorted from blood, taken at week 4, from a patient treated with tofacitinib. The receptors were sampled from a human donor with alopecia areata.

V is TRBV30 and J is TRBJ1-1; weak D call: TRBD1 (6 bases). V was cut by 0 bases and J by 5 bases, with 13 bases left in between. The CDR3 is 14 amino acids. CDR1 and CDR2 (germline): GTSNPN, SVGIG (reference sequence). The CDR3 DNA reads TGTGCCTGGAGTGTAGGGGGGGGCTGGACTGAAGCTTTCTTT. Its translation is CAWSVGGGWTEAFF.

This clone showed up just a few times. The chain carries TRBV28 and TRBJ2-1, with TRBD1 as a possible D gene (6 bases). CDR3 size: 13 residues. From germline, CDR1 is MDHEN and CDR2 SYDVKM. Trimming removed 4 bases at V and 10 bases at J, with 14 bases between. The DNA for the CDR3 is TGTGCCAGCAGTTCGGGGACGGGGACAGAGCAGTTCTTC. As protein: CASSSGTGTEQFF. Supplemented by reference TRBV28 and TRBJ2-1, the full variable domain reads DVKVTQSSRYLVKRTGEKVFLECVQDMDHENMFWYRQDPGLGLRLIYFSYDVKMKEKGDIPEGYSVSREKKERFSLILESASTNQTSMYLCASSSGTGTEQFFGPGTRLTVL.

The chain joins TRBV6-5 to TRBJ2-3; D remains ambiguous. This CDR3 spans 16 amino acids. V shed 4 bases and J shed 0 bases, with 14 bases lying between them. Germline values: CDR1 MNHEY, CDR2 SVGAGI. CDR3 bases: TGTGCCAGCAGTTTCGCCCTTCGGGCTAGCACAGATACGCAGTATTTT. Translation gives CASSFALRASTDTQYF.

This clone was seen more than once but under ten times. The chain uses TRBV27 and TRBJ1-5, with TRBD1 matching 8 bases. The CDR3 runs to 18 residues. V trimming: 2 bases; J trimming: 5 bases; junction bases outside the gene matches: 14. Germline assignment: CDR1 MNHEY and CDR2 SMNVEV (reference sequence). This CDR3 is CASSLLHGAGGEDQPQHF. As DNA, the CDR3 is TGTGCCAGCAGTTTACTCCATGGGGCAGGGGGCGAGGATCAGCCCCAGCATTTT.

The V and J genes are TRBV28 and TRBJ2-7; 10 nucleotides agree with TRBD2. The CDR3 is made up of 16 amino acids. The germline CDR1 and CDR2 sequences are MDHEN and SYDVKM. J was trimmed by 1 base and V by 5 bases; bases with no gene match: 8. In DNA, the CDR3 is TGTGCCAGCAGTCTCTCTACTAGCGGGATTTCCTACGAGCAGTACTTC. Protein: CASSLSTSGISYEQYF.

This sequence joins TRBV13 and TRBJ2-4, with D unresolved. CDR1 is PRHDT and CDR2 is FYEKMQ in the germline V gene (reference sequence). CDR3 length equals 13 residues. Trimming removed 0 bases at V and 4 bases at J, with 4 bases between. The CDR3 nucleotides read TGTGCCAGCAGCTTAGGCAGAAAAAACATTCAGTACTTC. This translates into CASSLGRKNIQYF.

The chain is built from TRBV28 and TRBJ2-3, with D maybe TRBD2 (5 bases). Germline assignment: CDR1 MDHEN and CDR2 SYDVKM. This CDR3 comprises 15 residues. V gave up 2 bases and J gave up 0 bases, with 9 bases separating them. This chain's CDR3 is CASSLGSASTDTQYF. The CDR3 nucleotides read TGTGCCAGCAGTTTAGGGAGTGCTAGCACAGATACGCAGTATTTT.

This CDR3 reads CASSQDPTGIDQPQHF. The CDR3 bases are TGCGCCAGCAGCCAAGACCCGACAGGGATCGATCAGCCCCAGCATTTT. The chain has TRBV4-1 and TRBJ1-5; TRBD1 matches 7 bases. CDR3 length: 16 amino acids. Germline loops: CDR1 MGHRA, CDR2 YSYEKL. V trimming: 0 bases; J trimming: 5 bases; junction bases outside the gene matches: 7.

This chain joins TRBV29-1 and TRBJ1-1; D is undetermined. The CDR3 sequence is 11 residues long. The V end was cut by 3 bases, the J end by 5 bases, with 7 bases between. Germline CDR1 reads SQVTM; CDR2 reads ANQGSEA. The CDR3 DNA reads as TGCAGCGTTGATAGGGTAACTGAAGCTTTCTTT. It translates to CSVDRVTEAFF.

This clone occurred a few times. This chain links TRBV6-6 with TRBJ2-7; D unresolved. Germline V CDR1 and CDR2: MNHNY, SVGAGI (reference sequence). CDR3 length: 13 residues. Trimming removed 3 bases from V and 3 bases from J, with 9 bases in between. The chain's CDR3 is CASSYGQHYEQYF. CDR3 bases: TGTGCCAGCAGTTATGGGCAGCACTACGAGCAGTACTTC.

This chain links TRBV9 with TRBJ1-2, with D unresolved. CDR1 and CDR2 from the germline V gene are SGDLS and YYNGEE. The CDR3 is 11 residues long. Trimming removed 5 bases at V and 5 bases at J, with 7 bases between. The CDR3 region has the DNA TGTGCCAGCAGAAGTCTGTATGGCTACACCTTC. Encoded protein: CASRSLYGYTF.

The V call is TRBV2, the J call TRBJ2-6; 7 bases are shared with TRBD1. Germline assignment: CDR1 SNHLY and CDR2 FYNNEI. CDR3 length: 17 residues. The V segment lost 10 bases and the J segment 0 bases; nucleotides outside the gene matches: 12. The CDR3 sequence is CAIRTGVPISGANVLTF. The CDR3 DNA is TGTGCCATCCGTACAGGGGTCCCAATCTCTGGGGCCAACGTCCTGACTTTC.

This clone has a single count. The gene calls are TRBV29-1 and TRBJ2-7; unclear D gene. The germline V gene encodes CDR1 SQVTM and CDR2 ANQGSEA. The CDR3 is 13 amino acids. V dropped 7 bases and J dropped 2 bases, with 15 bases sitting between them. CDR3 sequence: CSASHGTTYEQYF. CDR3 bases: TGCAGCGCCTCCCACGGAACCACCTACGAGCAGTACTTC.

The V call is TRBV11-2, the J call TRBJ2-5; weak D call: TRBD2 (6 bases). V shed 3 bases and J shed 5 bases, with 13 bases lying between them. Germline assignment: CDR1 SGHAT and CDR2 FQNNGV. The CDR3 has 14 residues. The CDR3 protein is CASSLASARETQYF. CDR3 coding DNA: TGTGCCAGCAGCTTGGCTAGCGCAAGGGAGACCCAGTACTTC.

The CDR3 DNA reads as TGTGCCAGCAGTCTTAGCGGGACCCCCTACGAGCAGTACTTC. It is translated as CASSLSGTPYEQYF. The chain has TRBV6-5 and TRBJ2-7; 8 positions agree with TRBD2. There are 14 residues in the CDR3. After removal of 5 bases from V and 2 bases from J, the junction contained 5 bases not matched to a gene. The germline V gene encodes CDR1 MNHEY and CDR2 SVGAGI.

The chain links TRBV19 to TRBJ2-7, with 7 positions matching TRBD1. V lost 3 bases, J lost 1 base, and 3 bases stayed unmatched. The CDR3 runs to 14 residues. Germline V gene lookup returns CDR1 LNHDA and CDR2 SQIVND (reference sequence). CDR3 DNA: TGTGCCAGTAGTATGACAGGGAGATCCTACGAGCAGTACTTC. This codes for CASSMTGRSYEQYF.

The chain couples TRBV27 to TRBJ2-7; maybe TRBD2 (5 bases). CDR1 and CDR2 from the germline V gene are MNHEY and SMNVEV (reference sequence). Deletions cut 0 bases from V and 4 bases from J, with 7 bases between. This CDR3 region has 13 residues. CDR3 region: CASSLSTGYEQYF. CDR3 DNA: TGTGCCAGCAGTTTATCCACGGGGTACGAGCAGTACTTC.

The J gene is TRBJ2-1, the V gene TRBV30, with 8 bases that match TRBD2. The V segment lost 7 bases and the J segment 8 bases; nucleotides outside the gene matches: 13. The CDR3 loop spans 14 amino acids. Germline CDR1 GTSNPN, CDR2 SVGIG (reference sequence). The DNA of the CDR3 is TGTGCCTCCTATACCGGGACTAGTTGGGATGAGCAGTTCTTC. Its protein is CASYTGTSWDEQFF.

This clone has only a few counts. V usage is TRBV19 and J usage is TRBJ2-2; 11 bases are a match to TRBD2. There are 18 residues in the CDR3. V shed 3 bases, J shed 0 bases, and the junction held 6 bases outside the gene matches. The germline gives CDR1 LNHDA, CDR2 SQIVND (reference sequence). The CDR3 bases are TGTGCCAGTAGTATTTATGGACTAGCGGGCACGAACACCGGGGAGCTGTTTTTT. This encodes CASSIYGLAGTNTGELFF.